This T cell receptor beta chain was recovered during a study of blood T cell repertoires in COVID-19. Study overall: Italy, Spain and the United States were the sources of the convalescent and acute COVID-19 samples. Sources were T cells, B-cell-depleted T cells, or PBMCs; the material itself was cDNA or gDNA.

Authors' processing steps: Scientists estimated how many nucleated cells there were by amplifying reference gene primers. Measured with immunoSEQ multiplex PCR; TCRdb has only the in-frame clones, and not every one. From that table come the V and J calls and clone size; the DNA was used to work out D and trimming. The sample lists under 200,000 clones; 76% were seen once. Germline V CDR1 and CDR2: MNHEY, SMNVEV (reference sequence). The CDR3 has 15 residues. V lost 4 bases, J lost 7 bases, and 17 bases lay in between. The chain carries TRBV27 and TRBJ2-1; no clear D. Sample: peripheral blood. The TCR was taken from an elderly woman with acute or convalescent COVID-19. DNA of the CDR3: TGTGCCAGCAGTTCGACCCATGCCTCTAGAAATGAGCAGTTCTTC. Its protein product is CASSSTHASRNEQFF.